A selection of T cell receptor beta chains follows, all from one sample in a study of cytomegalovirus exposure and HLA in healthy donors. TCRdb keeps only in-frame clones here, not all; method: immunoSEQ multiplex PCR. The sample holds more than 95,000 clones; more than 60% are singletons and the top ten take over 10%. Specimen: PBMCs. The receptors shown here come from a woman aged 55 to 70 in good health and CMV-seropositive. CDR3s include the opening cysteine and the closing phenylalanine or tryptophan. The D gene is left open where the match is weak. Clone size is stated in some rows and not others, as once, few, many or a class when expanded.

v_call: TRBV6-5
d_call: NA
clone_size: NA
j_call: TRBJ1-5
cdr3_nt: TGTGCCAGCAGCTATACCCTGAATCAGCCCCAGCATTTT
cdr3_aa: CASSYTLNQPQHF

v_call: TRBV6-5
d_call: NA
clone_size: NA
j_call: TRBJ1-5
cdr3_nt: TGTGCCAGCAGAGACAGGCCGTATAGCAATCAGCCCCAGCATTTT
cdr3_aa: CASRDRPYSNQPQHF

v_call: TRBV7-2
d_call: NA
clone_size: NA
j_call: TRBJ2-7
cdr3_nt: TGTGCCAGCAGCTCCCCCCCGTTGGGACTCGCGACCATCTACGAGCAGTACTTC
cdr3_aa: CASSSPPLGLATIYEQYF

v_call: TRBV6-5
d_call: NA
clone_size: few
j_call: TRBJ2-3
cdr3_nt: TGTGCCAGCACCCCGGGACACGGAATCACAGATACGCAGTATTTT
cdr3_aa: CASTPGHGITDTQYF

v_call: TRBV7-9
d_call: TRBD1
clone_size: NA
j_call: TRBJ2-7
cdr3_nt: TGTGCCAGCAGCTTAGGACAGGGCATCTCCTACGAGCAGTACTTC
cdr3_aa: CASSLGQGISYEQYF

v_call: TRBV7-2
d_call: NA
clone_size: few
j_call: TRBJ2-3
cdr3_nt: TGTGCCAGCAGCTTAGCGGGCCCCACAGATACGCAGTATTTT
cdr3_aa: CASSLAGPTDTQYF

v_call: TRBV19
d_call: NA
clone_size: NA
j_call: TRBJ1-3
cdr3_nt: TGTGCCTCCTCCGTCGTCTCCGGAAACACCATATATTTT
cdr3_aa: CASSVVSGNTIYF

v_call: TRBV6-5
d_call: TRBD2
clone_size: NA
j_call: TRBJ2-2
cdr3_nt: TGTGCCAGCAGTTACTCTAAACTAGCGAGCACCGGGGAGCTGTTTTTT
cdr3_aa: CASSYSKLASTGELFF

v_call: TRBV5-1
d_call: NA
clone_size: few
j_call: TRBJ1-4
cdr3_nt: TGCGCCAGCAGCTTGGTACCGGGAGGGGGGAGCAACGAAAAACTGTTTTTT
cdr3_aa: CASSLVPGGGSNEKLFF

v_call: TRBV30
d_call: TRBD1
clone_size: NA
j_call: TRBJ1-2
cdr3_nt: TGTGCCTGGCAAAGGGACAGGCCCTATGGCTACACCTTC
cdr3_aa: CAWQRDRPYGYTF

v_call: TRBV30
d_call: TRBD2
clone_size: NA
j_call: TRBJ2-1
cdr3_nt: TGTGCCTGGAGTCGGCTAGCGGGAGGAATAACCTACAATGAGCAGTTCTTC
cdr3_aa: CAWSRLAGGITYNEQFF

v_call: TRBV5-6
d_call: TRBD2
clone_size: NA
j_call: TRBJ2-2
cdr3_nt: TGTGCCAGCAGCAGCGAAGAGCGGGGGGGCCCTACCGGGGAGCTGTTTTTT
cdr3_aa: CASSSEERGGPTGELFF

v_call: TRBV7-8
d_call: TRBD1
clone_size: few
j_call: TRBJ1-4
cdr3_nt: TGTGCCAGCAGCAGATTGACAGGGGACCTAATAACTAATGAAAAACTGTTTTTT
cdr3_aa: CASSRLTGDLITNEKLFF

v_call: TRBV12-5
d_call: NA
clone_size: NA
j_call: TRBJ1-5
cdr3_nt: TGTGCTAGTGGTCAGGGCAATCAGCCCCAGCATTTT
cdr3_aa: CASGQGNQPQHF

v_call: TRBV18
d_call: NA
clone_size: NA
j_call: TRBJ1-1
cdr3_nt: TGTGCCAGCTCAGTATCAGGGAACACTGAAGCTTTCTTT
cdr3_aa: CASSVSGNTEAFF

v_call: TRBV5-1
d_call: TRBD1
clone_size: NA
j_call: TRBJ2-1
cdr3_nt: TGCGCCAGCAGCTCCCGACAGGGGGCCTACAATGAGCAGTTCTTC
cdr3_aa: CASSSRQGAYNEQFF

v_call: TRBV4-3
d_call: TRBD2
clone_size: NA
j_call: TRBJ2-3
cdr3_nt: TGCGCCAGCAGCCATTCCGCGGGAGGGCCAAGGGATACGCAGTATTTT
cdr3_aa: CASSHSAGGPRDTQYF

v_call: TRBV11-2
d_call: NA
clone_size: once
j_call: TRBJ1-1
cdr3_nt: TGTGCCAGCAGTAAGACAGACGTAGGGGAAGCTTTCTTT
cdr3_aa: CASSKTDVGEAFF

v_call: TRBV27
d_call: TRBD1
clone_size: few
j_call: TRBJ2-3
cdr3_nt: TGTGCCAGCAGTTTATCAACACAGGGGACGCAGTATTTT
cdr3_aa: CASSLSTQGTQYF

v_call: TRBV9
d_call: NA
clone_size: NA
j_call: TRBJ2-2
cdr3_nt: TGTGCCAGCAGCGCCTATCCCGGGACCGGGGAGCTGTTTTTT
cdr3_aa: CASSAYPGTGELFF

v_call: TRBV14
d_call: NA
clone_size: NA
j_call: TRBJ1-1
cdr3_nt: TGTGCCAGCAGCTTCCACCAGCTAGGGGACACTGAAGCTTTCTTT
cdr3_aa: CASSFHQLGDTEAFF

v_call: TRBV4-2
d_call: TRBD2
clone_size: NA
j_call: TRBJ2-6
cdr3_nt: TGTGCCAGCAGCCAAGATTCGACTAGCGACTCTGGGGCCAACGTCCTGACTTTC
cdr3_aa: CASSQDSTSDSGANVLTF

v_call: TRBV7-2
d_call: NA
clone_size: few
j_call: TRBJ1-5
cdr3_nt: TGTGCCAGCACCCCCACTGAGGGGGTCAATCAGCCCCAGCATTTT
cdr3_aa: CASTPTEGVNQPQHF

v_call: TRBV27
d_call: TRBD1
clone_size: NA
j_call: TRBJ2-1
cdr3_nt: TGTGCCAGCAGTTTTCTCCCCCCGGGACAGGGTTACAATGAGCAGTTCTTC
cdr3_aa: CASSFLPPGQGYNEQFF

v_call: TRBV4-2
d_call: TRBD1
clone_size: NA
j_call: TRBJ2-4
cdr3_nt: TGTGCCAGCAGCCAAGGGACAGGGGTGTACATTCAGTACTTC
cdr3_aa: CASSQGTGVYIQYF

v_call: TRBV18
d_call: NA
clone_size: NA
j_call: TRBJ2-2
cdr3_nt: TGTGCCAGCTCACCTCCCGTCTACACCGGGGAGCTGTTTTTT
cdr3_aa: CASSPPVYTGELFF

v_call: TRBV19
d_call: TRBD1
clone_size: once
j_call: TRBJ1-6
cdr3_nt: TGTGCCAGTAGTACCTCGGACAGGGGGTCCGATTCACCCCTCCACTTT
cdr3_aa: CASSTSDRGSDSPLHF

v_call: TRBV25-1
d_call: NA
clone_size: once
j_call: TRBJ1-1
cdr3_nt: TGTGCCAGCAGCCCCGCGGGGACGGGGAACACTGAAGCTTTCTTT
cdr3_aa: CASSPAGTGNTEAFF

v_call: TRBV4-2
d_call: TRBD1
clone_size: NA
j_call: TRBJ1-1
cdr3_nt: TGTGCCAGCAGCCAAGTCGCGACAGGGCCTTCTGAAGCTTTCTTT
cdr3_aa: CASSQVATGPSEAFF

v_call: TRBV4-2
d_call: TRBD1
clone_size: NA
j_call: TRBJ1-2
cdr3_nt: TGTGCCAGCAGCCAAGATATCGGGGACAGGGGATACTATGGCTACACCTTC
cdr3_aa: CASSQDIGDRGYYGYTF

v_call: TRBV15
d_call: TRBD1
clone_size: NA
j_call: TRBJ2-2
cdr3_nt: TGTGCCACCAGCAGGGACAGGGCAGGGGAGCTGTTTTTT
cdr3_aa: CATSRDRAGELFF

v_call: TRBV12-5
d_call: NA
clone_size: NA
j_call: TRBJ1-2
cdr3_nt: TGTGCTAGTGGTTTTCTAGGGGGTTACTATGGCTACACCTTC
cdr3_aa: CASGFLGGYYGYTF

v_call: TRBV2
d_call: NA
clone_size: once
j_call: TRBJ1-2
cdr3_nt: TGTGCCAGCAGTGGCGGTGGCTACACCTTC
cdr3_aa: CASSGGGYTF

v_call: TRBV30
d_call: NA
clone_size: NA
j_call: TRBJ1-2
cdr3_nt: TGTGCCTGGAGTCAGGGAACCTATGGCTACACCTTC
cdr3_aa: CAWSQGTYGYTF

v_call: TRBV28
d_call: NA
clone_size: NA
j_call: TRBJ2-3
cdr3_nt: TGTGCCAGTGGGGCCGGAGACACAGATACGCAGTATTTT
cdr3_aa: CASGAGDTDTQYF

v_call: TRBV7-2
d_call: NA
clone_size: NA
j_call: TRBJ2-1
cdr3_nt: TGTGCCAGCAGCTTCGATCAGTACTCCTACAATGAGCAGTTCTTC
cdr3_aa: CASSFDQYSYNEQFF

v_call: TRBV7-8
d_call: TRBD1
clone_size: NA
j_call: TRBJ1-1
cdr3_nt: TGTGCCAGCAGCCACGGACAGGGCGCTGAAGCTTTCTTT
cdr3_aa: CASSHGQGAEAFF

v_call: TRBV2
d_call: TRBD1
clone_size: NA
j_call: TRBJ1-6
cdr3_nt: TGTGCCAGCAGTGAAGAACAGGGGACGAATTCACCCCTCCACTTT
cdr3_aa: CASSEEQGTNSPLHF

v_call: TRBV11-3
d_call: TRBD1
clone_size: NA
j_call: TRBJ1-5
cdr3_nt: TGTGCCAGCAGCCCCGGGGACAGGGAGAGATGTTCCTATCAGCCCCAGCATTTT
cdr3_aa: CASSPGDRERCSYQPQHF

v_call: TRBV6-1
d_call: NA
clone_size: NA
j_call: TRBJ1-1
cdr3_nt: TGTGCCAGCCAGCTAACAGAGAACACTGAAGCTTTCTTT
cdr3_aa: CASQLTENTEAFF